The sample holds many counts of the clone carrying this T cell receptor beta chain. This entry is derived from a study of blood T cells in healthy people across ages. It was with a sample-barcoded 5' primer and a J-beta primer mix that a second PCR of roughly 6 to 12 cycles was run. TCRdb itself ran the 5' RACE reads through MiXCR, one entry per CDR3 protein. Here the sample spans hundreds of thousands of distinct CDR3 sequences, more than 25% being singletons. The sequenced material came from blood. This TCR came from a woman aged 80 or over in good health.

The chain's CDR3 is CASSGQGVPVLTRNYGYTF. The CDR3 region has the DNA TGTGCCAGCAGTGGACAGGGGGTGCCTGTTTTAACCAGAAACTATGGCTACACCTTC. The chain combines TRBV6-1 with TRBJ1-2; 9 positions agree with TRBD1. The CDR3 length is 19 residues. V dropped 4 bases and J dropped 2; count of bases not matched to a gene: 17. Germline CDR1 reads MNHNS; CDR2 reads SASEGT.